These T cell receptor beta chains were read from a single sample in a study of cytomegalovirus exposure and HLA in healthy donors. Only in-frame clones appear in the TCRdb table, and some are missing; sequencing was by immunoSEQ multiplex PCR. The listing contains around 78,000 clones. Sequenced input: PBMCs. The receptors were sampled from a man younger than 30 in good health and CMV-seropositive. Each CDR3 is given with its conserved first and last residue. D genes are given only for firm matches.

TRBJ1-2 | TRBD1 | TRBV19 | TGTGCCAGTAGTGGCACCGGGACAGAGAACTATGGCTACACCTTC | CASSGTGTENYGYTF
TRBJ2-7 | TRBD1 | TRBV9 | TGTGCCAGCAGCGCACTGACAGGGGGCGTCTACGAGCAGTACTTC | CASSALTGGVYEQYF
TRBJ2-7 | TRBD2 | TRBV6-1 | TGTGCCAGCAGTGAAGAAGCCGGGGGGGCCACCTACGAGCAGTACTTC | CASSEEAGGATYEQYF
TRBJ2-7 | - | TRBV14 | TGTGCCAGCAGCCAAGGCAGGGTAGTTTGGTACGAGCAGTACTTC | CASSQGRVVWYEQYF
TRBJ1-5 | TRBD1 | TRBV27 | TGTGCCAGCAGTGACGACAGGGAAGATGTACCTAGCAATCAGCCCCAGCATTTT | CASSDDREDVPSNQPQHF
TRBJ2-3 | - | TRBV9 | TGTGCCAGCAGCGCCCCCCCGGGGGGCCGCACAGATACGCAGTATTTT | CASSAPPGGRTDTQYF
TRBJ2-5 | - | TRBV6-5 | TGTGCCAGCCGGCGGGGACCTTATCAAGAGACCCAGTACTTC | CASRRGPYQETQYF
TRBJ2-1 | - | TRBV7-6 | TGTGCCAGCAGCTTAGTTCCCCAGACAGGCAATGAGCAGTTCTTC | CASSLVPQTGNEQFF
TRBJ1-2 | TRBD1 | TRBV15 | TGTGCCACCACCCGCGACAGGGCTAACTATGGCTACACCTTC | CATTRDRANYGYTF
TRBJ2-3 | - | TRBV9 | TGTGCCAGCAGCCCTAGGCAGGGGCCAGATACGCAGTATTTT | CASSPRQGPDTQYF
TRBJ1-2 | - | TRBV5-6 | TGTGCCAGCAGCTTCACAGGAACTAACTATGGCTACACCTTC | CASSFTGTNYGYTF
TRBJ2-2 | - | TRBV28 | TGTGCCAGCAGTTTGGCGGGTGTAAACACCGGGGAGCTGTTTTTT | CASSLAGVNTGELFF
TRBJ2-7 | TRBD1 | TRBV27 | TGTGCCAGCAGTCCCGGACAGGGAGAGCAGTACTTC | CASSPGQGEQYF
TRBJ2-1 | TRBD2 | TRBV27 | TGTGCCAGCAGTGGAGGACTAGCGGGAGAGGTCAATGAGCAGTTCTTC | CASSGGLAGEVNEQFF
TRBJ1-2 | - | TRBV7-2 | TGTGCCAGCAGCCCGGAGGGGTTCAGCAATGGCTACACCTTC | CASSPEGFSNGYTF
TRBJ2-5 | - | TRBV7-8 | TGTGCCAGCAGCTCAAATGTGGGGGCAGAGACCCAGTACTTC | CASSSNVGAETQYF
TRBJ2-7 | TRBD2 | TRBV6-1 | TGTGCCAGCAGCCTGGGAGGGACGGGGTCCTACGAGCAGTACTTC | CASSLGGTGSYEQYF
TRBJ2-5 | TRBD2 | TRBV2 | TGTGCCAGCAGTGCAGGGACTAGCATGGCAGAGACCCAGTACTTC | CASSAGTSMAETQYF
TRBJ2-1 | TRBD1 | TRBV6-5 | TGTGCCAGCAATACCGGGACAGGGGGCAACGAGCAGTTCTTC | CASNTGTGGNEQFF
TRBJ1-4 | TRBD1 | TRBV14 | TGTGCCAGCAGCCAACTGACAGGGGATTCAACTAATGAAAAACTGTTTTTT | CASSQLTGDSTNEKLFF
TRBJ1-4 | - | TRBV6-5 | TGTGCCAGCAGTGACTCGATGGCCCCTGAAAAACTGTTTTTT | CASSDSMAPEKLFF
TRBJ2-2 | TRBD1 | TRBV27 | TGTGCCAGCAGTTCGACCGACAGGGGGCAAGCGAACACCGGGGAGCTGTTTTTT | CASSSTDRGQANTGELFF
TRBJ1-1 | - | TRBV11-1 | TGTGCCAGCAGCTTCGGGCAGGGTAAGTCTGAAGCTTTCTTT | CASSFGQGKSEAFF
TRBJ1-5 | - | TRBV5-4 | TGTGCCAGCAGCTTCGATCCGGATCAGCCCCAGCATTTT | CASSFDPDQPQHF
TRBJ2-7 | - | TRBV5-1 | TGCGCCAGCAGCTTCGCAGCGGACTCCTACGAGCAGTACTTC | CASSFAADSYEQYF
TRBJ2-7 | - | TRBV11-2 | TGTGCCAGCAGCCCACATATCTACGAGCAGTACTTC | CASSPHIYEQYF
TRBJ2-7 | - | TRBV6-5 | TGTGCCAGCAGGGTCCGGGAGTGGCCAACCTACGAGCAGTACTTC | CASRVREWPTYEQYF
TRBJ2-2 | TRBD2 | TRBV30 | TGTGCCTGGAGCCGAAGACTAGCGGGGGAAGGCGGGGAGCTGTTTTTT | CAWSRRLAGEGGELFF
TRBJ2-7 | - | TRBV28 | TGTGCCAGCATCTCCAGGGGTGCGACCTACGAGCAGTACTTC | CASISRGATYEQYF
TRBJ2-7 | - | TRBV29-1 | TGCAGCGTCATAGGGGGGGGACTGGCGGAGCAGTACTTC | CSVIGGGLAEQYF
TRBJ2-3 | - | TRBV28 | TGTGCCAGCCGACCCTCTGGAAGCGAGACAGATACGCAGTATTTT | CASRPSGSETDTQYF
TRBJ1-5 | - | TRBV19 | TGTGCCAGTAGCCCAACTAGGGGGACGGGGAGCAATCAGCCCCAGCATTTT | CASSPTRGTGSNQPQHF
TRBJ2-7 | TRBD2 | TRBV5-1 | TGCGCCAGCAGGGGAGGTATAGGGCGGGGGGGACACTACGAGCAGTACTTC | CASRGGIGRGGHYEQYF
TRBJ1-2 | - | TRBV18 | TGTGCCAGCTCACCACAAGGAGGAGATAACTATGGCTACACCTTC | CASSPQGGDNYGYTF
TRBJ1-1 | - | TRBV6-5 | TGTGCCAGCAGTTACTCGGGAGGAAACACTGAAGCTTTCTTT | CASSYSGGNTEAFF
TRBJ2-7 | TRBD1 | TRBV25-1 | TGTGCCAGCAGCCCGGGACAGGGGGGCGAGCAGTACTTC | CASSPGQGGEQYF
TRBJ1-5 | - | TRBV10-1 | TGCGCCAGCTCAATCCCCAGGAGGGGCCGGCAGCCCCAGCATTTT | CASSIPRRGRQPQHF
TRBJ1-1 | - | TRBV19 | TGTGCCAGTAGTATAGTAACAGGGAAGAACACTGAAGCTTTCTTT | CASSIVTGKNTEAFF
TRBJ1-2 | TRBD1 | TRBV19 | TGTGCCAGTAGTGACAGGGGCGGTAACACCTTC | CASSDRGGNTF
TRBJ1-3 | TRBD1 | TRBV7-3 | TGTGCCAGCAGCCCGACAGGGAGTCGCGGCACCATATATTTT | CASSPTGSRGTIYF
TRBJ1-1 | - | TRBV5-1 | TGCGCCAGCAGCTTACAGGTGGGGGGACCTTTTTTGAACACTGAAGCTTTCTTT | CASSLQVGGPFLNTEAFF
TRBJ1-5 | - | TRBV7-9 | TGTGCCAGCAGCCCCCGGGGGGATCAGCCCCAGCATTTT | CASSPRGDQPQHF
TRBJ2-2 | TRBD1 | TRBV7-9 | TGTGCCAGCAGCTTAACCGAGGGGGCGGTGACCGGGGAGCTGTTTTTT | CASSLTEGAVTGELFF
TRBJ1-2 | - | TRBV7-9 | TGTGCCAGCAGCCAAGACACGGATTACACCTTC | CASSQDTDYTF
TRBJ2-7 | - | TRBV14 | TGTGCCAGCAGCCCCGGGTCCTACGAGCAGTACTTC | CASSPGSYEQYF
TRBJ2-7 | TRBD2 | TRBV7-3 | TGTGCCAGCAGCTTGGGGACTAGCGGTCCCTACGAGCAGTACTTC | CASSLGTSGPYEQYF
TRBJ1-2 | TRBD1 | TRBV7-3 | TGTGCCAGCAGCCCCCGGGACGGGACAGGTCTAACGGGCTATGGCTACACCTTC | CASSPRDGTGLTGYGYTF
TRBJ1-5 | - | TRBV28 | TGTGCCAGCAAAAGAGGCAGTAGCTATCAGCCCCAGCATTTT | CASKRGSSYQPQHF
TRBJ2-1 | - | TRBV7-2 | TGTGCCAGCAGCCCGGGGACACACCGAGCGCGGGATGAGCAGTTCTTC | CASSPGTHRARDEQFF
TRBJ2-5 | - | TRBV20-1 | TGCAGTGCTTACAGGGCGGAGACCCAGTACTTC | CSAYRAETQYF
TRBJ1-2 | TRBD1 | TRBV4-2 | TGTGCCAGCAGGAAGGGACAGGGGGTTACTAACTATGGCTACACCTTC | CASRKGQGVTNYGYTF
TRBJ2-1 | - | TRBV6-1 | TGTGCCAGCTTTAAAGGGGGCAATGAGCAGTTCTTC | CASFKGGNEQFF
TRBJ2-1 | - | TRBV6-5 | TGTGCCAGCAGGTCCCACCTTGGGCAGCCCACCATGTGGTTCTTC | CASRSHLGQPTMWFF
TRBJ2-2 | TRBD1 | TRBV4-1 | TGCGCCAGCAGCCAGGGACAGGTCAACACCGGGGAGCTGTTTTTT | CASSQGQVNTGELFF
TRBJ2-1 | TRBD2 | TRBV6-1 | TGTGCCAGCAGTGAAGATCCACTAGCGGGCTACAATGAGCAGTTCTTC | CASSEDPLAGYNEQFF
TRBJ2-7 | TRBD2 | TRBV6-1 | TGTGCCAGCCGAAAGACTAGCGGTCCTCCTGTGGAGCAGTACTTC | CASRKTSGPPVEQYF
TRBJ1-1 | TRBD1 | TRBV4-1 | TGCGCCAGCAGCCAGGGGACAGGGACTGAAGCTTTCTTT | CASSQGTGTEAFF
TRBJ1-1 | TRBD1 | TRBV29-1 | TGCAGCGTTGACCAGACAGGGATTGAAGCTTTCTTT | CSVDQTGIEAFF
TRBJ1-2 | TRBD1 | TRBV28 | TGTGCCATCGCTCCCCCGGGACAGGGGACATATGGCTACACCTTC | CAIAPPGQGTYGYTF
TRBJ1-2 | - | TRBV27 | TGTGCCAGCAGTCTTTCCGCCCTACCGAATAACTATGGCTACACCTTC | CASSLSALPNNYGYTF